These 26 T cell receptor beta chains were sequenced from one sample in a study of tumor and adjacent non-tumor tissue in lung cancer. No cell sorting was done before RNA was extracted from the tissue. This non-tumor lung sample came from over 3 cm beyond the tumor edge. TCRbeta libraries were built with three rounds of nested PCR, modified from ARM-PCR. Using its own MiXCR run on the multiplex PCR reads, TCRdb lists one record per CDR3 protein. The sample lists about 98,000 distinct CDR3 sequences, about 80% seen once, with 30% in the top ten. Input material: distant non-tumor lung tissue. The receptors derive from a man in his sixties with small cell lung cancer.

Regarding this clonotype: The junction does not match germline at one end; this may be a read error. The chain links TRBV7-8 to TRBJ2-3; 15 bases fit TRBD2. CDR1 is SGHVS and CDR2 is FQNEAQ in the germline V gene. The CDR3 loop spans 18 amino acids. For the CDR3, the DNA is TGTGTCAGCAGCCTACGGACTAGCGGGAGGGCCGGGGCAGATATGCAGTATTTT. This sequence encodes CVSSLRTSGRAGADMQYF.

This clonotype was recorded only once. Sequence at one end of the junction differs from germline and may be a read error. This rearrangement joins TRBV6-1 to TRBJ2-1, with a tentative D call TRBD2 (5 bases). CDR1 MNHNS and CDR2 SASEGT come from the germline V gene. This CDR3 comprises 14 residues. This CDR3 reads CASISSGSRNGQFF. CDR3 nucleotides: TGTGCCAGCATCTCTAGTGGGAGTAGGAATGGGCAGTTCTTC.

This chain connects TRBV11-2 to TRBJ2-1; no firm D call. Germline V lookup: CDR1 SGHAT, CDR2 FQNNGV. The CDR3 is made up of 14 amino acids. V was pared by 8 bases and J by 12 bases, with 23 bases between. CDR3 bases: TGTGCCAGCCAGAAGCGCCAGTGCGACCATGGGCAGTTCTTC. This codes for CASQKRQCDHGQFF.

Concerning this clonotype itself: The junction and the germline gene differ at one end; a read error may be behind it. The V gene is TRBV5-5, the J gene TRBJ2-3, with D perhaps matching TRBD2 (5 bases). The CDR3 contains 16 residues. The germline V gene has CDR1 SGHKS and CDR2 YYEKEE (reference sequence). Here the CDR3 reads CASSFQSRTGEDTQYF. The CDR3, as DNA: TGTGCCAGCAGCTTTCAGAGCAGGACTGGTGAAGATACACAGTATTTT.

The V call is TRBV6-1, the J call TRBJ2-7; perhaps TRBD2 as D (5 bases). This CDR3 region has 16 residues. Germline-derived CDR1 and CDR2 are MNHNS and SASEGT. CDR3 in amino acids: CTGSGRNTGPHYEQYV. CDR3 nucleotides: TGTACCGGCAGTGGGAGAAACACCGGGCCCCATTACGAGCAGTACGTC.

This rearrangement joins TRBV12-3 or TRBV12-4 to TRBJ2-6; D unclear. Trimming removed 11 bases at V and 0 bases at J, with 11 bases between. This CDR3 contains 14 residues. CDR3 protein: CAGSLISGANVLTF. As DNA, the CDR3 is TGTGCCGGTAGTCTGATCTCTGGGGCCAACGTCCTGACTTTC.

This clonotype was seen at least ten times. The chain joins TRBV7-9 to TRBJ2-5, with D unclear. V lost 2 bases, J lost 5 bases, and 12 bases lay in between. The CDR3 has 14 amino acids. Germline assignment: CDR1 SEHNR and CDR2 FQNEAQ (reference sequence). CDR3 loop: CASSLSIGYETQYF. CDR3 coding DNA: TGTGCCAGCAGCTTATCTATTGGTTACGAGACCCAGTACTTC.

This clonotype was recorded many times. The chain carries TRBV6-1 and TRBJ2-2; D is unclear. Germline-derived CDR1 and CDR2 are MNHNS and SASEGT. This CDR3 is built from 13 residues. Trimming cost V 2 bases and J 5 bases, with 6 bases left between them. Here the CDR3 DNA reads TGTGCCAGCAGTGAATTGGAAACCGGGGAGCTGTTTTTT. Encoded protein: CASSELETGELFF.

Concerning this clonotype: One end of the junction does not line up with germline, which may come from a read error. This sequence joins TRBV29-1 and TRBJ2-1, with D perhaps matching TRBD2 (6 bases). CDR3 size: 15 residues. Germline V gene data show CDR1 as SQVTM and CDR2 as ANQGSEA. CDR3: CSVGWGGDSNNEQFF. DNA of the CDR3: TGCAGCGTTGGGTGGGGTGGGGACTCCAACAATGAGCAGTTCTTC.

To note about this clonotype: This CDR3 fails to terminate in the conserved phenylalanine or tryptophan, so it likely reflects a read error. The gene calls are TRBV29-1 and TRBJ2-7; D remains unclear. The V and J ends lost 6 bases and 5 bases respectively, with 11 bases between them. The germline gives CDR1 SQVTM, CDR2 ANQGSEA. The CDR3 is 11 amino acids. For the CDR3, the DNA is TGCAGCGTCTCGACCTCAGACGAGCAGTACATC. Translated: CSVSTSDEQYI.

This clonotype was detected once. Mismatch with germline at one junction end may stem from a read error. The genes are TRBV29-1 and TRBJ2-1; 7 bases are shared with TRBD2. Per germline, CDR1 SQVTM and CDR2 ANQGSEA. The CDR3 length is 15 residues. Here the CDR3 reads CRVEAGLGGRGEQFF. The CDR3 bases are TGCAGGGTTGAGGCGGGTCTGGGAGGGCGGGGTGAGCAGTTCTTC.

This clonotype was recorded only once. The CDR3 region has the DNA TGTGCCAGCATCAGAGACAGGCTGAGCCACGACTACGAGCAGTACTTC. Translated: CASIRDRLSHDYEQYF. This chain joins TRBV21-1 and TRBJ2-7; the D call in the table, TRBD1, was not verified against the DNA. TRBV21-1 is a pseudogene. There are 16 residues in the CDR3.

Regarding this clonotype: A much bigger clone sits one base away, suggesting this may be a read error. The rearrangement joins TRBV20-1 to TRBJ1-4, with 7 bases matching TRBD1. The germline V gene encodes CDR1 DFQATT and CDR2 SNEGSKA (reference sequence). The CDR3 totals 14 residues. This chain's CDR3 is CIALRQGSYEKLFF. For the CDR3, the DNA is TGCATTGCTTTACGACAGGGATCGTATGAAAAACTGTTTTTT.

To note about this clonotype: An end of the junction differs from the germline gene, which may be a read error. CDR3 coding DNA: TGTGCCAGCTGCGGGACAGGGAACACGGGGGTGCTGTTTTTT. Translated: CASCGTGNTGVLFF. The J gene is TRBJ2-2, the V gene TRBV11-2; the match to TRBD1 covers 9 bases. This CDR3 contains 14 residues. Germline CDR1 SGHAT, CDR2 FQNNGV.

Note on this clonotype: One end of the junction is discordant with germline, which a read error may explain. The rearrangement uses TRBV11-2 and TRBJ2-1; no definite D call. Germline CDR1 and CDR2: SGHAT and FQNNGV. This CDR3 contains 16 residues. The CDR3, as DNA: TGTGCAAGCAGCTTAATGGAGCTGGCCACGGCCAATGAGCAGTTCTTT. Residues: CASSLMELATANEQFF. The variable domain in full, completed from reference TRBV11-2 and TRBJ2-1, reads EAGVAQSPRYKIIEKRQSVAFWCNPISGHATLYWYQQILGQGPKLLIQFQNNGVVDDSQLPKDRFSAERLKGVDSTLKIQPAKLEDSAVYLCASSLMELATANEQFFGPGTRLTVL.

The rearrangement joins TRBV5-4 to TRBJ1-1; 11 nucleotides line up with TRBD1. With 8 bases clipped from V and 7 bases from J, the junction kept 10 bases outside the gene matches. The germline V gene has CDR1 SGHNT and CDR2 YYREEE (reference sequence). CDR3 length equals 14 residues. CDR3 nucleotides: TGTGCCAGTAGCCATGGACAGGGGGCTGGTGAAGCTTTCTTT. Its translation is CASSHGQGAGEAFF.

Remarks on this clonotype: A read error may produce the germline difference seen at one junction end. This chain's CDR3 is CSVEPGIGASGYTF. CDR3 sequence (DNA): TGCAGCGTTGAACCCGGGATAGGGGCGAGTGGCTACACGTTC. The rearrangement links TRBV29-1 to TRBJ1-2, with D possibly being TRBD1 (5 bases). Germline CDR1 reads SQVTM; CDR2 reads ANQGSEA. CDR3 size: 14 residues.

A remark on this clonotype: One end of the junction varies from germline; a read error may be responsible. The chain employs TRBV6-5 and TRBJ1-1; maybe TRBD1 (5 bases). This CDR3 has 17 amino acids. CDR1 is MNHEY and CDR2 is SVGAGI in the germline V gene. CDR3 in amino acids: CASRPGEGSPIHPEAFF. The CDR3 region has the DNA TGTGCCAGCAGACCGGGGGAGGGGTCCCCTATACATCCTGAAGCTTTCTTC.

About this clonotype: A much larger clone is a single base away; this may be a read error. The gene calls are TRBV20-1 and TRBJ2-3, with no clear D. Per the germline V gene, CDR1 is DFQATT and CDR2 is SNEGSKA (reference sequence). This CDR3 has 12 residues. The V and J ends lost 8 bases and 5 bases respectively, with 14 bases between them. The CDR3 loop is CSSNPSEDTQYF. CDR3 bases: TGCAGTTCAAACCCGTCGGAAGATACGCAGTATTTT.

To note about this clonotype: One junction end disagrees with the germline gene, perhaps due to a read error. The gene calls are TRBV12-3 or TRBV12-4 and TRBJ1-2; D gene ambiguous. The CDR3 contains 13 residues. The CDR3 DNA sequence: TGTCCCAGCAGTTTTCGCGGCGGCTATGGCTACATCTTC. Protein sequence: CPSSFRGGYGYIF.

The gene calls are TRBV6-1 and TRBJ1-5; D remains unclear. V lost 10 bases, J lost 3 bases, and 13 bases lay in between. The CDR3 covers 13 residues. CDR1 MNHNS and CDR2 SASEGT come from the germline V gene. The CDR3 reads CANTVTNNQPQHF. The CDR3 DNA follows: TGTGCCAACACCGTTACGAACAATCAGCCCCAGCATTTT.

Of note for this clonotype: A clone one base away is much larger, so this may be a read error. The gene calls are TRBV20-1 and TRBJ1-2, with D maybe TRBD1 (6 bases). CDR1 is DFQATT, CDR2 SNEGSKA, per germline (reference sequence). The CDR3 covers 11 residues. CDR3 DNA: TGCAGTGTTAGAAGGGGGGATGGCTACACCTTC. This codes for CSVRRGDGYTF.

The V call is TRBV12-3 or TRBV12-4, the J call TRBJ2-7; TRBD1 agrees at 8 bases. The junction had 15 bases not matched to a gene; V was cut back by 9 bases and J by 8 bases. The CDR3 totals 14 residues. The CDR3 region is CASSTSWTGPKQYF. CDR3 DNA: TGTGCCAGTAGCACCTCCTGGACAGGGCCGAAGCAGTACTTC.

This clonotype was counted ten times or more. The chain links TRBV29-1 to TRBJ2-7, with a tentative D call TRBD1 (6 bases). CDR3 length: 13 residues. Germline CDR1 SQVTM, CDR2 ANQGSEA. V lost 3 bases to trimming and J lost 2 bases, with 11 bases between them. The CDR3 region has the DNA TGCAGCGTTGAGGAGACAGGAACCTACGAGCAGTACTTC. Protein: CSVEETGTYEQYF.

Remarks on this clonotype: This may come from a read error, since a much larger clone is one base off. The CDR3 ends on some other residue instead of the conserved phenylalanine or tryptophan, so this is likely a read error. This chain connects TRBV20-1 to TRBJ2-2; D gene uncertain. Germline assignment: CDR1 DFQATT and CDR2 SNEGSKA (reference sequence). The CDR3 is made up of 13 amino acids. V gave up 0 bases and J gave up 3 bases, with 5 bases separating them. CDR3 sequence: CSARDSHTGELFL. For the CDR3, the DNA is TGCAGTGCTAGAGATAGCCACACCGGGGAGCTGTTTTTA.

This clonotype turned up a few times. With a much larger clone just one base away, this may be a read error. This chain connects TRBV7-9 to TRBJ2-2, with D possibly being TRBD2 (5 bases). The germline CDR1 and CDR2 sequences are SEHNR and FQNEAQ (reference sequence). The CDR3 is 14 residues long. DNA for the CDR3: TGTGCCAGTCTTAGTGGACCCTCAGCCGGGGTGCTGTTTTTT. Amino acid sequence: CASLSGPSAGVLFF.